Below, 12 T cell receptor beta chains from the same sample are listed, as sequenced in a study of radiotherapy plus CTLA-4 blockade in lung cancer. This table comes from immunoSEQ multiplex PCR, and its TCRdb copy is limited to in-frame clones, with some not included. The table has around 44,000 clones, 70% to 90% seen once. This sample comprised peripheral blood, obtained from a patient treated with radiotherapy plus ipilimumab. The receptors shown here come from a human donor with non-small cell lung cancer that progressed on radiotherapy plus ipilimumab. Some clones in this sample may be carry-over from other donors' samples.

V is TRBV6-1 and J is TRBJ1-1, with D unresolved. V gave up 4 bases and J gave up 3 bases, with 6 bases separating them. Looked up from germline, CDR1 is MNHNS and CDR2 is SASEGT. CDR3 length: 12 residues. The CDR3 is CASSVVYTEAFF. CDR3 nucleotides: TGTGCCAGCAGTGTAGTTTACACTGAAGCTTTCTTT.

This clone has more than one count but fewer than ten. The J gene is TRBJ2-1, the V gene TRBV6-4; 9 bases are shared with TRBD2. The CDR3 has 16 amino acids. V gave up 2 bases and J gave up 2 bases; unmatched junction bases: 4. The germline gives CDR1 MRHNA, CDR2 SNTAGT. This CDR3 is CASSDIGGGAYNEQFF. CDR3 in DNA: TGTGCCAGCAGTGACATTGGCGGGGGGGCCTACAATGAGCAGTTCTTC.

The chain couples TRBV30 to TRBJ2-7; TRBD1 aligns across 7 bases. The trim removed 4 bases at V and 1 base at J, leaving 4 bases unmatched. CDR1 is GTSNPN and CDR2 is SVGIG in the germline V gene (reference sequence). The CDR3 covers 13 residues. The CDR3 DNA is TGTGCCTGGATAGGGACAGAGTCCTACGAGCAGTACTTC. It specifies CAWIGTESYEQYF.

The table lists this clone with a count of one. This chain joins TRBV27 and TRBJ2-1, with D possibly matching TRBD2 (6 bases). In germline, CDR1 is MNHEY, CDR2 SMNVEV (reference sequence). V lost 0 bases and J 0 bases, leaving 12 bases between the germline ends. The CDR3 contains 17 residues. CDR3 residues: CASSLSIADFSYNEQFF. As DNA, the CDR3 is TGTGCCAGCAGTTTATCCATAGCGGACTTCTCCTACAATGAGCAGTTCTTC.

This clone was counted a single time. V gene TRBV5-6 combines with J gene TRBJ2-3; 8 bases fit TRBD2. The CDR3 consists of 15 residues. The V gene's germline CDR1 is SGHDT and CDR2 YYEEEE. V was clipped by 3 bases and J by 5 bases; unmatched bases: 8. The CDR3 is CASSSEAGAGDTQYF. CDR3 in DNA: TGTGCCAGCAGCTCGGAAGCGGGAGCTGGAGATACGCAGTATTTT.

The rearrangement links TRBV5-1 to TRBJ2-1; D is possibly TRBD1 (5 bases). This CDR3 comprises 14 residues. Trimming took off 0 bases at V and 5 bases at J, with 9 bases between the two ends. Germline assignment: CDR1 SGHRS and CDR2 YFSETQ. In nucleotides, the CDR3 is TGCGCCAGCAGCTTGGGACAGATCGACAATGAGCAGTTCTTC. The encoded protein is CASSLGQIDNEQFF.

This clone was seen only once. The chain uses TRBV4-3 and TRBJ2-5, with 12 bases lining up with TRBD1. Germline values: CDR1 LGHNA, CDR2 YSLEER. Unmatched junction bases numbered 8, after V lost 4 bases and J lost 5 bases. This CDR3 has 16 amino acids. CDR3 amino acids: CASSPHRGQGAETQYF. In DNA, the CDR3 is TGCGCCAGCAGCCCCCACCGGGGACAGGGGGCCGAGACCCAGTACTTC.

The gene calls are TRBV9 and TRBJ2-3; D is perhaps TRBD2 (6 bases). V dropped 2 bases and J dropped 0 bases, with 10 bases sitting between them. Germline V lookup: CDR1 SGDLS, CDR2 YYNGEE. The CDR3 totals 15 residues. CDR3 protein: CASSVSGASTDTQYF. The DNA of the CDR3 is TGTGCCAGCAGCGTTAGCGGAGCTAGCACAGATACGCAGTATTTT.

This clone has just one count. V gene TRBV20-1 combines with J gene TRBJ2-7; tentative D call: TRBD1 (5 bases). CDR3 size: 11 residues. Germline assignment: CDR1 DFQATT and CDR2 SNEGSKA (reference sequence). V was cut by 5 bases and J by 7 bases, with 12 bases left in between. The CDR3 region is CSARRVEEQYF. CDR3 coding DNA: TGCAGTGCTCGCAGGGTTGAAGAGCAGTACTTC.

This chain links TRBV12-5 with TRBJ2-5; a weak D match, TRBD2 (6 bases). Trimming removed 2 bases at V and 5 bases at J, with 15 bases between. The CDR3 sequence is 15 residues long. The V gene's germline CDR1 is LGHNT and CDR2 FRNRAP. The DNA for the CDR3 is TGTGCTAGTGGTTTGCCCGGGAGAACCGGTGAGACCCAGTACTTC. This gives the protein CASGLPGRTGETQYF.

V gene TRBV5-1 combines with J gene TRBJ1-1; tentative D call: TRBD1 (6 bases). The germline CDR1 and CDR2 sequences are SGHRS and YFSETQ. This CDR3 is 14 amino acids long. Trimming left V 4 bases short and J 3 bases short, with 13 bases between. As DNA, the CDR3 is TGCGCCAGCAGCGTGACAGGACCTCACACTGAAGCTTTCTTT. This encodes CASSVTGPHTEAFF.

This rearrangement joins TRBV4-2 to TRBJ2-3; maybe TRBD2 (5 bases). The V end lost 0 bases, the J end lost 2 bases, and 12 bases lay between the germline ends. Germline V gives CDR1 LGHNA, CDR2 YNFKEQ. CDR3 size: 16 residues. CDR3 protein: CASSQEASSSTDTQYF. The DNA for the CDR3 is TGTGCCAGCAGCCAAGAAGCTAGCTCATCCACAGATACGCAGTATTTT.